This passage covers 12 T cell receptor beta chains from one sample sequenced in a study of blood T cells in healthy people across ages. Together with a sample-barcoded 5' primer, a J-beta primer mix was included in a second PCR lasting about 6 to 11 cycles. TCRdb re-called the 5' RACE reads with MiXCR, one entry per CDR3 protein. The sample has about 1,800,000 distinct CDR3 sequences, roughly 28% seen once. Source material: blood. All receptors come from a woman younger than 45 in good health.

This clonotype was picked up a small number of times. The rearrangement joins TRBV28 to TRBJ2-5; D perhaps matches TRBD1 (6 bases). This CDR3 has 14 residues. Looked up from germline, CDR1 is MDHEN and CDR2 is SYDVKM. The ends were cut back, 6 bases at V and 0 bases at J, with 11 bases in the middle. The CDR3 is CASRKGEYQETQYF. The DNA for the CDR3 is TGTGCCAGCAGGAAGGGGGAGTACCAAGAGACCCAGTACTTC.

This clonotype was observed a handful of times. The rearrangement uses TRBV20-1 and TRBJ2-5; 12 bases align to TRBD2. Per the germline V gene, CDR1 is DFQATT and CDR2 is SNEGSKA (reference sequence). This CDR3 has 15 amino acids. The CDR3 reads CSSRLAGGRLETQYF. In nucleotides, the CDR3 is TGCTCATCCCGGCTAGCGGGAGGGAGGTTGGAGACCCAGTACTTC.

This chain uses TRBV7-2 with TRBJ2-5; perhaps TRBD1 as D (5 bases). CDR3 size: 15 residues. Trimming shortened V by 5 bases and J by 0 bases, and 13 bases separated the two germline ends. Germline V gene lookup returns CDR1 SGHTA and CDR2 FQGNSA. This CDR3 is CASSQIGANQETQYF. CDR3 DNA sequence: TGTGCCAGCAGCCAAATAGGGGCGAACCAAGAGACCCAGTACTTC.

This clonotype was seen repeatedly, ten times or more. V and J are TRBV10-3 and TRBJ2-5; 7 positions match TRBD2. The CDR3 consists of 15 residues. Trimming at V came to 2 bases and at J to 5 bases, leaving 8 bases not matched to a gene. CDR1 is ENHRY, CDR2 SYGVKD, per germline. As DNA, the CDR3 is TGTGCCATCAGTGAGGCTAGCGGAGACACGGAGACCCAGTACTTC. Translated, it gives CAISEASGDTETQYF.

The sample holds one count of this clonotype. Sequence at one end of the junction differs from germline and may be a read error. This sequence joins TRBV6-6 and TRBJ2-6; TRBD1 might be the D (6 bases). There are 16 residues in the CDR3. Per germline, CDR1 MNHNY and CDR2 SVGAGI (reference sequence). The CDR3 here is CASSYTTGSGANVRTF. The CDR3 DNA is TGTGCCAGCAGCTACACAACAGGGTCTGGGGCCAACGTCCGGACTTTC.

CDR3 sequence (DNA): TGTGCCAGCAGGGATAGCGAAACAGATACGCAGTACTTC. Translating it yields CASRDSETDTQYF. The gene calls are TRBV5-4 and TRBJ2-4; tentatively, D is TRBD2 (5 bases). The CDR3 sequence is 13 residues long. Germline V gives CDR1 SGHNT, CDR2 YYREEE (reference sequence). V was clipped by 5 bases and J by 13 bases, with 19 bases between them.

Concerning this clonotype: With a much larger clone just one base away, this may be a read error. V and J are TRBV6-1 and TRBJ1-2; TRBD1 aligns across 11 bases. Per the germline V gene, CDR1 is MNHNS and CDR2 is SASEGT. The CDR3 is 13 residues long. Written as DNA, the CDR3 is TGTGCCGGCAGGGACAGGGGGAACTATGGCTACACCTTC. Encoded protein: CAGRDRGNYGYTF.

The chain couples TRBV7-2 to TRBJ1-4; 7 bases agree with TRBD1. The CDR3 is made up of 15 amino acids. Looked up from germline, CDR1 is SGHTA and CDR2 is FQGNSA. V gave up 5 bases and J gave up 5 bases; unmatched junction bases: 8. CDR3 region: CASSRGRDRNEKLFF. CDR3 sequence (DNA): TGTGCCAGCAGCAGGGGTCGGGACAGAAATGAAAAACTGTTTTTT.

This clonotype was seen ten or more times. The V gene is TRBV7-3, the J gene TRBJ2-7; 9 nucleotides align to TRBD2. CDR1 and CDR2 from the germline V gene are SGHTA and FQGTGA. J lost 2 bases, V lost 5 bases, and 7 bases had no gene match. The CDR3 extends over 15 amino acids. CDR3 region: CASSPGLAFPYEQYF. Here the CDR3 DNA reads TGTGCCAGCAGCCCGGGACTAGCCTTTCCCTACGAGCAGTACTTC.

With regard to this clonotype: At one end, the junction sequence differs from germline, possibly due to a read error. V is TRBV20-1 and J is TRBJ2-2; 8 bases map to TRBD2. This CDR3 contains 16 residues. Germline V gene sequence: CDR1 DFQATT, CDR2 SNEGSKA (reference sequence). CDR3 protein: CSAREGSGSYTGELFF. CDR3 coding DNA: TGCAGTGCTAGAGAGGGGAGCGGGAGCTACACCGGTGAGCTGTTTTTT.

This clonotype was recorded a few times. This chain links TRBV20-1 with TRBJ2-1; 11 bases align to TRBD1. The CDR3 is 18 residues long. Germline assignment: CDR1 DFQATT and CDR2 SNEGSKA (reference sequence). The J segment lost 9 bases and the V segment lost 1 base, leaving 17 bases of the junction unmatched. The CDR3 region is CSARVGTGGALGKFEQFF. CDR3 DNA sequence: TGCAGTGCTAGAGTTGGGACAGGGGGGGCCCTGGGGAAGTTTGAGCAGTTCTTC.

A few counts support this clonotype. The genes are TRBV12-3 or TRBV12-4 and TRBJ1-4, with D perhaps TRBD1 (5 bases). The CDR3 totals 13 residues. The V end lost 6 bases, the J end lost 8 bases, and 13 bases lay between the germline ends. CDR3 nucleotide sequence: TGTGCCAGCAGCCCCAGGGACTGGGAAAAACTGTTTTTT. As protein: CASSPRDWEKLFF.